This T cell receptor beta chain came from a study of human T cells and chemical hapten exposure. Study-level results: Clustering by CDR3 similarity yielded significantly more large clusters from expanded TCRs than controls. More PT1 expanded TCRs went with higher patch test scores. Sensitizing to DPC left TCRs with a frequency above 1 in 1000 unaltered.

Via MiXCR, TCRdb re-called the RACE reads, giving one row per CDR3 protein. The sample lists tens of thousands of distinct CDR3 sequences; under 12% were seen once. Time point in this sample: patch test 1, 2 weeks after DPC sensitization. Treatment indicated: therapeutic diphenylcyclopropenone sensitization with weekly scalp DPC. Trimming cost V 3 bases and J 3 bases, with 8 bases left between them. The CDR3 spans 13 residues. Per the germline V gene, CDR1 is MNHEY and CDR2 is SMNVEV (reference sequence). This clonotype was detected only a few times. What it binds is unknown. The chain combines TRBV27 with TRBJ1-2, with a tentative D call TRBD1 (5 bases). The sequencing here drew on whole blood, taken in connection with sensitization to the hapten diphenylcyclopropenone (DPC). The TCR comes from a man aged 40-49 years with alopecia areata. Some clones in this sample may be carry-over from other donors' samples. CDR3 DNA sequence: TGTGCCAGCAGTTTGACAGCCGACTATGGCTACACCTTC. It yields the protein CASSLTADYGYTF.